Shown below are 25 T cell receptor beta chains from a single sample sequenced in a study of OX40 agonist ivuxolimab in advanced cancers. Clones were sequenced by immunoSEQ multiplex PCR, and TCRdb holds only the in-frame ones, with some missing. The profile shows tens of thousands of clones, roughly nine tenths of them singletons. The sample was CD4+ or CD8+ T cells sorted from blood, taken in a trial of the OX40 agonist ivuxolimab. The receptors were gathered from an adult with an advanced solid tumor such as melanoma, head and neck, liver or kidney cancer.

The J gene is TRBJ2-5, the V gene TRBV9; TRBD1 is a possible D gene (6 bases). V lost 0 bases and J 0 bases, leaving 9 bases between the germline ends. CDR3 length equals 15 residues. The germline V gene encodes CDR1 SGDLS and CDR2 YYNGEE. DNA of the CDR3: TGTGCCAGCAGCGTAGTGCCAGGGGACCAAGAGACCCAGTACTTC. Its protein is CASSVVPGDQETQYF.

A note on this clone: Other DNA variants within this sample encode the same CDR3. The V call is TRBV28, the J call TRBJ1-5; D possibly corresponds to TRBD1 (5 bases). Germline CDR1 MDHEN, CDR2 SYDVKM. V dropped 9 bases and J dropped 4 bases, with 13 bases sitting between them. The CDR3 is 13 residues long. CDR3 region: CASQYRGNQPQHF. In nucleotides, the CDR3 is TGTGCCAGTCAGTATAGGGGTAATCAGCCCCAGCATTTT.

The chain uses TRBV6-5 and TRBJ2-7; no reliable D call. The CDR3 sequence is 13 residues long. The germline V gene encodes CDR1 MNHEY and CDR2 SVGAGI. V was clipped by 8 bases and J by 1 base, with 12 bases between them. The CDR3: CASQLTPSYEQYF. As DNA, the CDR3 is TGTGCCAGCCAACTGACTCCATCCTACGAGCAGTACTTC.

V and J are TRBV5-1 and TRBJ2-1; TRBD2 matches at 16 bases. J was trimmed by 8 bases and V by 4 bases; bases with no gene match: 3. Germline CDR1 and CDR2: SGHRS and YFSETQ. The CDR3 length is 15 residues. The CDR3 loop is CASSPGLAGGYEQFF. The CDR3 region has the DNA TGCGCCAGCAGCCCGGGACTAGCGGGGGGGTATGAGCAGTTCTTC. The entire variable domain, with the rest obtained from reference TRBV5-1 and TRBJ2-1, is as follows: KAGVTQTPRYLIKTRGQQVTLSCSPISGHRSVSWYQQTPGQGLQFLFEYFSETQRNKGNFPGRFSGRQFSNSRSEMNVSTLELGDSALYLCASSPGLAGGYEQFFGPGTRLTVL.

This clone has only a few counts. The gene calls are TRBV5-4 and TRBJ2-7; D is perhaps TRBD1 (5 bases). CDR3 size: 14 residues. The V gene lost 2 bases and the J gene lost 4 bases, with 13 bases spanning the gap. The germline gives CDR1 SGHNT, CDR2 YYREEE (reference sequence). CDR3 loop: CASSFNTGIYEQYF. In DNA, the CDR3 is TGTGCCAGCAGCTTTAATACAGGAATTTACGAGCAGTACTTC.

V gene TRBV5-1 combines with J gene TRBJ2-6; 11 bases are a match to TRBD2. The CDR3 extends over 21 amino acids. Trimming at V came to 0 bases and at J to 1 base, leaving 12 bases not matched to a gene. Germline V gene sequence: CDR1 SGHRS, CDR2 YFSETQ. The DNA for the CDR3 is TGCGCCAGCAGCTTGGCCCTAGCGGGGGGCACCAGTTTTTCTGGGGCCAACGTCCTGACTTTC. Amino acids: CASSLALAGGTSFSGANVLTF.

V and J are TRBV27 and TRBJ2-1; no clear D. Between the trimmed V and J ends, which lost 7 bases and 1 base, there was a span of 11 bases. Germline CDR1 and CDR2: MNHEY and SMNVEV (reference sequence). This CDR3 is 14 amino acids long. As DNA, the CDR3 is TGTGCCAGCAACCCGGTAGGGTCCTACAATGAGCAGTTCTTC. Its protein is CASNPVGSYNEQFF.

V usage is TRBV6-5 and J usage is TRBJ1-2; no definite D call. Trimming took 8 bases from V and 8 from J, leaving 18 bases between them. The CDR3 runs 13 residues. Germline lookup yields CDR1 MNHEY and CDR2 SVGAGI. The CDR3 DNA sequence: TGTGCCAGCTTTATCGCTTGGGGAGGCGGCTACACCTTC. Its translation is CASFIAWGGGYTF.

The rearrangement joins TRBV11-2 to TRBJ2-1; maybe TRBD2 (6 bases). V was clipped by 4 bases and J by 7 bases, with 11 bases between them. Germline CDR1 SGHAT, CDR2 FQNNGV. This CDR3 contains 13 residues. The CDR3: CASSYLANNEQFF. CDR3 nucleotides: TGTGCCAGCAGCTACCTAGCGAATAATGAGCAGTTCTTC.

The chain combines TRBV19 with TRBJ1-4; possible D gene TRBD1, 5 bases. Germline V gene sequence: CDR1 LNHDA, CDR2 SQIVND (reference sequence). The CDR3 length is 14 residues. The ends were cut back, 3 bases at V and 0 bases at J, with 5 bases in the middle. The CDR3 nucleotides are TGTGCCAGTAGTATGACAGCAACTAATGAAAAACTGTTTTTT. It translates to CASSMTATNEKLFF.

The V gene is TRBV2, the J gene TRBJ1-5; D is uncertain. The CDR3 consists of 15 residues. Germline loops: CDR1 SNHLY, CDR2 FYNNEI. The V gene lost 3 bases and the J gene lost 10 bases, with 19 bases spanning the gap. CDR3 nucleotide sequence: TGTGCCAGCAGTGAGGTTCTGGACGGTAATCTTCCCCAGCATTTT. Translation gives CASSEVLDGNLPQHF. The complete variable domain, with remaining parts taken from reference TRBV2 and TRBJ1-5, reads EPEVTQTPSHQVTQMGQEVILRCVPISNHLYFYWYRQILGQKVEFLVSFYNNEISEKSEIFDDQFSVERPDGSNFTLKIRSTKLEDSAMYFCASSEVLDGNLPQHFGDGTRLSIL.

The chain links TRBV9 to TRBJ1-4, with 7 bases identical to TRBD1. The germline gives CDR1 SGDLS, CDR2 YYNGEE. The junction had 10 bases not matched to a gene; V was cut back by 4 bases and J by 7 bases. This CDR3 comprises 15 residues. CDR3 region: CASSPPGGHGEKLFF. Written as DNA, the CDR3 is TGTGCCAGCAGCCCCCCAGGGGGGCATGGTGAAAAACTGTTTTTT.

The chain joins TRBV9 to TRBJ2-5; no firm D call. The V end lost 0 bases, the J end lost 3 bases, and 3 bases lay between the germline ends. Germline V gene lookup returns CDR1 SGDLS and CDR2 YYNGEE. The CDR3 spans 12 residues. The CDR3 region is CASSVEEETQYF. CDR3 DNA sequence: TGTGCCAGCAGCGTAGAGGAAGAGACCCAGTACTTC.

The V call is TRBV10-2, the J call TRBJ1-1, with 7 bases fitting TRBD1. V lost 7 bases, J lost 2 bases, and 10 bases stayed unmatched. Germline V gene lookup returns CDR1 WSHSY and CDR2 SAAADI. This CDR3 region has 15 residues. For the CDR3, the DNA is TGCGCCAGCACCCGGGGACAGCTCTATAACACTGAAGCTTTCTTT. The encoded protein is CASTRGQLYNTEAFF.

This clone was seen once. This CDR3 reads CASSLVGGAIDTQYF. CDR3 in DNA: TGTGCCAGCAGCTTAGTCGGGGGGGCCATAGATACGCAGTATTTT. The chain has TRBV7-8 and TRBJ2-3, with 8 bases fitting TRBD2. Germline V gene data show CDR1 as SGHVS and CDR2 as FQNEAQ. V dropped 1 base and J dropped 5; count of bases not matched to a gene: 5. The CDR3 is 15 residues long. Drawing the rest from reference TRBV7-8 and TRBJ2-3, the complete variable domain is GAGVSQSPRYKVAKRGQDVALRCDPISGHVSLFWYQQALGQGPEFLTYFQNEAQLDKSGLPSDRFFAERPEGSVSTLKIQRTQQEDSAVYLCASSLVGGAIDTQYFGPGTRLTVL.

This rearrangement joins TRBV7-2 to TRBJ2-7; tentatively, D is TRBD2 (6 bases). The CDR3 totals 13 residues. Germline-derived CDR1 and CDR2 are SGHTA and FQGNSA. V was shortened by 7 bases and J by 6 bases, with 16 bases between the two germline ends. The chain's CDR3 is CASTAGVGGEQYF. CDR3 sequence (DNA): TGTGCCAGCACCGCCGGGGTCGGGGGCGAGCAGTACTTC.

This chain connects TRBV6-5 to TRBJ1-3; a weak D match, TRBD1 (5 bases). There are 15 residues in the CDR3. Germline V lookup: CDR1 MNHEY, CDR2 SVGAGI. The ends were cut back, 4 bases at V and 2 bases at J, with 12 bases in the middle. CDR3 sequence: CASSSTSGTGNTIYF. CDR3 nucleotides: TGTGCCAGCAGTTCTACTTCAGGGACTGGAAACACCATATATTTT.

The sample holds one count of this clone. The chain couples TRBV6-5 to TRBJ2-2, with D uncertain. CDR1 is MNHEY and CDR2 is SVGAGI in the germline V gene. The V end was cut by 6 bases, the J end by 7 bases, with 15 bases between. There are 14 residues in the CDR3. The CDR3 spells CASSPRPSLGELFF. In DNA form, the CDR3 reads TGTGCCAGCAGCCCTCGACCATCTCTCGGGGAGCTGTTTTTT.

The chain has TRBV6-5 and TRBJ2-1, with a possible D match to TRBD2 (7 bases). Per germline, CDR1 MNHEY and CDR2 SVGAGI. This CDR3 region has 14 residues. V was shortened by 7 bases and J by 0 bases, with 10 bases between the two germline ends. CDR3 bases: TGTGCCAGCAAGGGGGGGGGCTCCTACAATGAGCAGTTCTTC. This sequence encodes CASKGGGSYNEQFF.

This rearrangement joins TRBV7-6 to TRBJ1-1; D is perhaps TRBD1 (6 bases). Germline-derived CDR1 and CDR2 are SGHVS and FNYEAQ. Trimming took 4 bases from V and 1 from J, leaving 10 bases between them. The CDR3 covers 14 residues. Here the CDR3 DNA reads TGTGCCAGCAGCTCCCCGACAGGGAACACTGAAGCTTTCTTT. Protein: CASSSPTGNTEAFF.

The V gene is TRBV19, the J gene TRBJ1-1, with 8 bases lining up with TRBD1. V shed 0 bases and J 1 base; nucleotides not matched to a gene: 10. The CDR3 extends over 18 amino acids. Germline CDR1 is LNHDA and CDR2 is SQIVND (reference sequence). The CDR3 region is CASSIDLGQGAWNTEAFF. In nucleotides, the CDR3 is TGTGCCAGTAGTATAGATCTAGGGCAGGGGGCTTGGAACACTGAAGCTTTCTTT.

The chain recombines TRBV7-2 with TRBJ1-2; no clear D. The V end was cut by 1 base, the J end by 4 bases, with 10 bases between. In germline, CDR1 is SGHTA, CDR2 FQGNSA. The CDR3 extends over 14 amino acids. The chain's CDR3 is CASSLDSRSYGYTF. The CDR3 bases are TGTGCCAGCAGCTTAGATTCTCGGAGCTATGGCTACACCTTC.

The table lists this clone with a count of one. J is TRBJ2-1 and V is TRBV4-1, with 7 nucleotides matching TRBD2. The V segment lost 4 bases and the J segment 0 bases; nucleotides outside the gene matches: 3. CDR1 and CDR2 (germline): MGHRA, YSYEKL. The CDR3 runs to 15 residues. This CDR3 reads CASSPWTSSYNEQFF. The CDR3 nucleotides read TGCGCCAGCAGCCCCTGGACTAGCTCCTACAATGAGCAGTTCTTC.

The chain links TRBV14 to TRBJ2-7; no definite D call. With 2 bases removed from V and 6 bases from J, the gap between germline ends came to 14 bases. This CDR3 region has 14 residues. Germline V lookup: CDR1 SGHDN, CDR2 FVKESK. Here the CDR3 DNA reads TGTGCCAGCAGCCAAATCGGGTTGAAAGGCGAGCAGTACTTC. This sequence encodes CASSQIGLKGEQYF.

This chain joins TRBV10-3 and TRBJ2-7; 10 bases are a match to TRBD2. J was trimmed by 3 bases and V by 2 bases; bases with no gene match: 4. The CDR3 has 15 residues. Germline CDR1 reads ENHRY; CDR2 reads SYGVKD. CDR3: CAISEGGTSVYEQYF. The CDR3 DNA is TGTGCCATCAGTGAGGGGGGGACTAGCGTCTACGAGCAGTACTTC.